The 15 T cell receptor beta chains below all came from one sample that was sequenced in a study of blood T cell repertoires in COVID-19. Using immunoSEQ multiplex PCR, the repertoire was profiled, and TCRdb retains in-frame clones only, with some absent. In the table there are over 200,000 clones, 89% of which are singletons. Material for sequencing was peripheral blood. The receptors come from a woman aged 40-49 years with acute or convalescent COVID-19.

The CDR3 bases are TGTGCCACCAGCAGGGATGCTGTGGAGGCGGGGGCCAACGTCCTGACTTTC. Its protein product is CATSRDAVEAGANVLTF. This sequence joins TRBV15 and TRBJ2-6, with D perhaps TRBD2 (5 bases). V lost 3 bases to trimming and J lost 4 bases, with 16 bases between them. Germline V gene data show CDR1 as LNHNV and CDR2 as YYDKDF (reference sequence). CDR3 size: 17 residues. Based on the CDR3 plus reference TRBV15 and TRBJ2-6, the full variable domain is DAMVIQNPRYQVTQFGKPVTLSCSQTLNHNVMYWYQQKSSQAPKLLFHYYDKDFNNEADTPDNFQSRRPNTSFCFLDIRSPGLGDTAMYLCATSRDAVEAGANVLTFGAGSRLTVL.

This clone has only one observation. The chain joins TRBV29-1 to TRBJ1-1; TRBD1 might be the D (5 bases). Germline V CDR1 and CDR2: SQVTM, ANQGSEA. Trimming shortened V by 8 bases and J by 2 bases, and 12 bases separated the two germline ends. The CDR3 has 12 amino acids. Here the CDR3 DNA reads TGCAGCCCGGGGGGGAGAAACACTGAAGCTTTCTTT. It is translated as CSPGGRNTEAFF.

Here the CDR3 reads CASSVGVMMNTEAFF. In nucleotides, the CDR3 is TGTGCCAGCAGCGTAGGAGTTATGATGAACACTGAAGCTTTCTTT. The gene calls are TRBV9 and TRBJ1-1, with unresolved D. CDR3 length equals 15 residues. Germline lookup yields CDR1 SGDLS and CDR2 YYNGEE. V lost 0 bases, J lost 0 bases, and 9 bases lay in between.

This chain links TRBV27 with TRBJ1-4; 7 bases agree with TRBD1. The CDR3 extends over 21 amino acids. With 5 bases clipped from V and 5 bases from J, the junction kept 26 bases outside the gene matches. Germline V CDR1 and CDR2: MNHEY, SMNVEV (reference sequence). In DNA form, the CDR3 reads TGTGCCAGCAGTCCAAACCTCCTCCTACCCTCCCGTGAGACAGGGAATGAAAAACTGTTTTTT. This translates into CASSPNLLLPSRETGNEKLFF.

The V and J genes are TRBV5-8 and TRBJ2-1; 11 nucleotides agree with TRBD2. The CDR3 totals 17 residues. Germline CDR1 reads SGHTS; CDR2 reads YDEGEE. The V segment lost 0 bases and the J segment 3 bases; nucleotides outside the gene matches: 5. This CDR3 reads CASSLGSGGAFYNEQFF. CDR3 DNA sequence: TGTGCCAGCAGCTTGGGTAGCGGGGGGGCTTTCTACAATGAGCAGTTCTTC.

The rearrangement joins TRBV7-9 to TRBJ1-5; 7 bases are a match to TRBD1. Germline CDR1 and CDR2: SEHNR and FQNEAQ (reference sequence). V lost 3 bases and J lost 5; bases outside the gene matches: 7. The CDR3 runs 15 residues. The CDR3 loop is CASSFGDRDYQPQHF. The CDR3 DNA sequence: TGTGCCAGCAGCTTCGGGGACAGAGATTATCAGCCCCAGCATTTT.

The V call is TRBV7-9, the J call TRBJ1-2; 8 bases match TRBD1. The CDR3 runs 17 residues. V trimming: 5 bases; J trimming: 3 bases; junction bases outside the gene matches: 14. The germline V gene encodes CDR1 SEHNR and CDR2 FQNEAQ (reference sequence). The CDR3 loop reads CASSPPPGGFEDYGYTF. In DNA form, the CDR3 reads TGTGCCAGCAGCCCCCCGCCAGGGGGCTTTGAGGACTATGGCTACACCTTC.

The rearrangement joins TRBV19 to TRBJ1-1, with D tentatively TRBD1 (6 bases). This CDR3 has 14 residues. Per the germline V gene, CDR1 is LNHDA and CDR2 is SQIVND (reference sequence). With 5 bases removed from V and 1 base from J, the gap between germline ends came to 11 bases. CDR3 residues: CASSPQGANTEAFF. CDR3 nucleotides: TGTGCCAGTAGTCCACAGGGAGCGAACACTGAAGCTTTCTTT. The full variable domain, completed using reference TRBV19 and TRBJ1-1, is DGGITQSPKYLFRKEGQNVTLSCEQNLNHDAMYWYRQDPGQGLRLIYYSQIVNDFQKGDIAEGYSVSREKKESFPLTVTSAQKNPTAFYLCASSPQGANTEAFFGQGTRLTVV.

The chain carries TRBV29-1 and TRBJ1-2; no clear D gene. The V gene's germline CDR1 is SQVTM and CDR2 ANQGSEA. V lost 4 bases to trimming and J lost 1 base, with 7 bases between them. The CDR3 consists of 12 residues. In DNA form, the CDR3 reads TGCAGCGTTGTACTAATTAACTATGGCTACACCTTC. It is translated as CSVVLINYGYTF.

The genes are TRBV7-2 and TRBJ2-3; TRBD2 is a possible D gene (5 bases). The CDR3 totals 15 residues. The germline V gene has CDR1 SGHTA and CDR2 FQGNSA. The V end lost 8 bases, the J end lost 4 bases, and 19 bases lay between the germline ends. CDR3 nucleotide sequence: TGTGCCAGCGGACTGCTAGCTGTTGAGGCAGATACGCAGTATTTT. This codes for CASGLLAVEADTQYF.

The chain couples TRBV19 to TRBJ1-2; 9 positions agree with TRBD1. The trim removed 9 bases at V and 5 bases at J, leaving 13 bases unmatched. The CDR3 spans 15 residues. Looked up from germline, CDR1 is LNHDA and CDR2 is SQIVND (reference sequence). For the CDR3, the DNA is TGTGCCAGCCACCGGGACAGGGAATCAGGGTATGGCTACACCTTC. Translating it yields CASHRDRESGYGYTF.

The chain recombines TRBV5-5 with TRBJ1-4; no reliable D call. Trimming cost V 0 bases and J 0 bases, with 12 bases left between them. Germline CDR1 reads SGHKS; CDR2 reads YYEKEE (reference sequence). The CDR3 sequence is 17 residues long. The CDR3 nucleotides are TGTGCCAGCAGCTTGGGCAGACAAATCGCAACTAATGAAAAACTGTTTTTT. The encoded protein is CASSLGRQIATNEKLFF.

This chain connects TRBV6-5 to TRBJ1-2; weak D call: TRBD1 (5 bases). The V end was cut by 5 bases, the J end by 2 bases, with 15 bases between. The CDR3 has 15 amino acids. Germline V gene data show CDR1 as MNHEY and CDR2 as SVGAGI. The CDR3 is CASSPLTGSNYGYTF. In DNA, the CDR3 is TGTGCCAGCAGTCCCTTAACAGGATCCAACTATGGCTACACCTTC.

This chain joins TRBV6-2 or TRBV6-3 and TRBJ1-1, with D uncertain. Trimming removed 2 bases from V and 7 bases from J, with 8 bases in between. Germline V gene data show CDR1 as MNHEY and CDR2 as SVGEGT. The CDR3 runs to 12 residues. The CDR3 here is CASSYGGYEAFF. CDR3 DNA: TGTGCCAGCAGTTACGGAGGATATGAAGCTTTCTTT.

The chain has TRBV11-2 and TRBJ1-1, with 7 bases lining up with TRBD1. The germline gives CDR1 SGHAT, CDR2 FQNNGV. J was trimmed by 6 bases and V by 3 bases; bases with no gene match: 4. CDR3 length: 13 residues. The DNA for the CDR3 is TGTGCCAGCAGCTTTCAAGGGGGCCCTGAAGCTTTCTTT. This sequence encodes CASSFQGGPEAFF. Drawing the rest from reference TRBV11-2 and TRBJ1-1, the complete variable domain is EAGVAQSPRYKIIEKRQSVAFWCNPISGHATLYWYQQILGQGPKLLIQFQNNGVVDDSQLPKDRFSAERLKGVDSTLKIQPAKLEDSAVYLCASSFQGGPEAFFGQGTRLTVV.